A selection of T cell receptor beta chains follows, all from one sample in a study of cytomegalovirus exposure and HLA in healthy donors. The table came from immunoSEQ multiplex PCR; TCRdb's copy has only in-frame clones and leaves some out. The data contain 90,000 to 140,000 clones, over 70% of them seen just once; the ten biggest clones take up about 5.3%. Sequencing was performed on PBMCs. Every receptor here comes from a male donor in good health and CMV-seronegative. The CDR3 runs from the conserved cysteine through the conserved F or W. D genes are given only for firm matches. Size is stated for part of the rows, as once, few or many counts, or as a class when the clone is expanded.

J,size,V,D,DNA,CDR3
TRBJ2-1,.,TRBV7-8,TRBD2,TGTGCCAGCAGCCCGAGCGGGGGGTCCTACAATGAGCAGTTCTTC,CASSPSGGSYNEQFF
TRBJ2-7,.,TRBV5-1,TRBD2,TGCGCCAGCAGCTCAGGACTAGCGGGAGTAACTCACGAGCAGTACTTC,CASSSGLAGVTHEQYF
TRBJ2-5,.,TRBV5-4,TRBD1,TGTGCCAGCAGCTCACAGACAGGGGGCCGGGAGACCCAGTACTTC,CASSSQTGGRETQYF
TRBJ2-1,.,TRBV4-1,.,TGCGCCAGCAGCCCTACAGGGTCCTCAAGCTCCTACAATGAGCAGTTCTTC,CASSPTGSSSSYNEQFF
TRBJ2-1,once,TRBV5-1,TRBD2,TGCGCCAGCAGCGAGGGACTAGCGACCGGTGGTGAGCAGTTCTTC,CASSEGLATGGEQFF
TRBJ2-7,.,TRBV15,.,TGTGCCACCAGCAGAGACGTTGGGCAGTACGAGCAGTACTTC,CATSRDVGQYEQYF
TRBJ1-1,.,TRBV28,.,TGTGCCAGCAGTGAGGTCCGGGAAACTTTCTTT,CASSEVRETFF
TRBJ2-3,once,TRBV2,.,TGTGCCAGCAGTAATCGCGGGGAGAGCACAGATACGCAGTATTTT,CASSNRGESTDTQYF
TRBJ2-5,.,TRBV6-5,TRBD1,TGTGCCAGCAGTCAGACAGGGGGTGACCAAGAGACCCAGTACTTC,CASSQTGGDQETQYF
TRBJ1-4,few,TRBV4-2,.,TGTGCCAGCAGCCAAGTGGCGGCTGCAACTAATGAAAAACTGTTTTTT,CASSQVAAATNEKLFF
TRBJ1-5,once,TRBV2,TRBD1,TGTGCCAGCAGCCAAGAGGGGACAGGGTACAATCAGCCCCAGCATTTT,CASSQEGTGYNQPQHF
TRBJ2-1,.,TRBV4-1,.,TGCGCCAGCAGCCAAGTCGGCGGGACGGGTGAGCAGTTCTTC,CASSQVGGTGEQFF
TRBJ2-1,.,TRBV7-2,TRBD2,TGTGCCAGCAGCCCGGGACTAGCGGGAGTTGAGCAGTTCTTC,CASSPGLAGVEQFF
TRBJ2-1,.,TRBV27,TRBD2,TGTGCCAGCAGTCCGGGACTAGCGGGAGCAAGTGAGCAGTTCTTC,CASSPGLAGASEQFF
TRBJ1-1,.,TRBV27,TRBD1,TGTGCCAGCAAAGTACAGGGGGCGCTCACTGAAGCTTTCTTT,CASKVQGALTEAFF
TRBJ2-2,.,TRBV4-3,TRBD2,TGCGCCAGCAGCCAGCATCCGGGACTAGCGAACACCGGGGAGCTGTTTTTT,CASSQHPGLANTGELFF
TRBJ2-7,.,TRBV29-1,TRBD2,TGCAGCGCCGGAGCCAGCGGGAGTATCAACGAGCAGTACTTC,CSAGASGSINEQYF